The TCR beta chain under discussion was sequenced for a study of cytomegalovirus exposure and HLA in healthy donors (dated by TCRdb to 2017 to 2019). At the level of the whole study: The 700 or so repertoires of the first cohort and the roughly 120 validation repertoires were produced on the same platform, according to a later analysis. The study aimed to test whether signatures of past pathogen exposure could be identified by cataloging public T cell receptors. In addition to the first cohort of approximately 650 subjects, a separate validation cohort of around 110 different subjects was used. To predict cytomegalovirus infection status, the study combined high-throughput TCR immunosequencing, statistical association of individual TCRs with disease status, and machine learning. The paper's findings and limits, for the study overall: In a later analysis, TCRs clustered in the first cohort were found to also tend to co-occur in the approximately 120 validation repertoires, with 94% of cluster scores above 0. According to the authors, the approach could potentially be generalized to other disease states and immunological phenotypes. Most TCR sequences were observed very rarely across donors, whereas some public TCRs were present in many individuals. Three of the identified cytomegalovirus-associated TCR beta chains were confirmed in vitro to be specific for cytomegalovirus antigens. In the study, around 150 TCR beta chains were listed as associated with cytomegalovirus. A later analysis had no HLA typing for the validation cohort, so co-occurrence there was scored across all 120 or so repertoires. The classifier was reported to diagnose cytomegalovirus status with high specificity and sensitivity in both the original and validation cohorts.

Library prep was done by the immunoSEQ multiplex PCR assay. The study's own analysis went as follows. A statistical classification framework was built to diagnose cytomegalovirus status from the catalog of TCR beta chain sequences. TCRdb re-hosts the immuneACCESS table, in-frame sequences only. Its copies lack some clones; in the studies checked, an unresolved V gene accounts for under half of them, and the cause for the rest is not known. V, J and clone size are taken as reported in that table, and D and trimming were inferred from the DNA itself. Counted in this sample were about 330,000 clones; 80% to 90% of them appeared once. The biggest ten clones account for more than 0.8% of the sample. The germline V gene sets CDR1 to SGDLS and CDR2 to YYNGEE. From the cysteine up to the phenylalanine, the CDR3 has a length of 16 residues. The kept DNA is CDR3 alone, 48 bases in frame from the first base. Compared with germline, V lacks 3 bases and J lacks 0 bases; bases without a gene match: 5.

Donors formed part of the validation cohort, which comprised about 130 subjects and was distinct from the first cohort of under 750 subjects. About this clone itself: Its antigen is still unknown. Base-call qualities are not available, and no considerably larger clone is one nucleotide away.

Sequencing used PBMCs. The sequence links TRBV9 to TRBJ2-3, with 9 bases aligning to TRBD2. The TCR was taken from a woman between 18 and 29 years old in good health and CMV-seronegative. Here is the DNA: TGTGCCAGCAGCGGAGCTAGCGGGGTGAGCACAGATACGCAGTATTTT. Translated, it reads CASSGASGVSTDTQYF.